Shown below are 12 T cell receptor beta chains from a single sample sequenced in a study of blood T cell repertoires in COVID-19. The assay was immunoSEQ multiplex PCR, and TCRdb's table has in-frame clones only and misses some. The table shows about 68,000 clones, with about 82% occurring only once. Sequenced sample: peripheral blood. The origin of the receptors is a man in his fifties or sixties with acute or convalescent COVID-19.

The rearrangement uses TRBV7-2 and TRBJ1-2, with D possibly matching TRBD1 (6 bases). The CDR3 has 15 residues. V shed 5 bases and J shed 4 bases, with 17 bases lying between them. Germline values: CDR1 SGHTA, CDR2 FQGNSA. The CDR3 loop is CASSPQEQGIYGYTF. In nucleotides, the CDR3 is TGTGCCAGCAGCCCCCAAGAGCAGGGGATCTATGGCTACACCTTC.

The rearrangement joins TRBV5-1 to TRBJ1-6; unclear D gene. Trimming pared 0 bases from V and 10 bases from J, leaving 5 bases between. This CDR3 spans 12 amino acids. CDR1 and CDR2 from the germline V gene are SGHRS and YFSETQ. The CDR3 nucleotides are TGCGCCAGCAGCTTGGGGCACTCACCCCTCCACTTT. Translating gives CASSLGHSPLHF.

This clone was seen only a few times. The chain couples TRBV5-1 to TRBJ2-4, with 12 bases that match TRBD2. CDR1 is SGHRS, CDR2 YFSETQ, per germline. Germline trimming cut 0 bases from V and 8 bases from J; bases unmatched to any gene: 0. The CDR3 totals 14 residues. The CDR3 spells CASSLGLAGDIQYF. The CDR3 DNA reads as TGCGCCAGCAGCTTGGGACTAGCGGGGGACATTCAGTACTTC.

This chain connects TRBV5-6 to TRBJ2-3; D gene unclear. In germline, CDR1 is SGHDT, CDR2 YYEEEE. The V gene lost 4 bases and the J gene lost 5 bases, with 11 bases spanning the gap. This CDR3 spans 13 amino acids. In DNA, the CDR3 is TGTGCCAGCAGCGACATTTCCAGAGATACGCAGTATTTT. It is translated as CASSDISRDTQYF.

This chain uses TRBV7-8 with TRBJ2-3, with TRBD2 identical over 9 bases. The CDR3 extends over 14 amino acids. Germline CDR1 is SGHVS and CDR2 is FQNEAQ. Trimming removed 5 bases from V and 6 bases from J; junction bases left unmatched: 6. The CDR3 protein is CASSQRTSADTQYF. The CDR3 nucleotides are TGTGCCAGCAGCCAAAGGACTAGCGCGGATACGCAGTATTTT.

The chain carries TRBV7-3 and TRBJ2-3; 11 bases align to TRBD2. CDR1 is SGHTA, CDR2 FQGTGA, per germline. The length of the CDR3 is 16 residues. V trimming: 0 bases; J trimming: 5 bases; junction bases outside the gene matches: 4. CDR3 nucleotide sequence: TGTGCCAGCAGCTTAACGTTAGCGGGGGGGCAAGATACGCAGTATTTT. This codes for CASSLTLAGGQDTQYF.

The rearrangement joins TRBV4-1 to TRBJ2-2; possibly TRBD2 for D (6 bases). This CDR3 comprises 17 residues. V was clipped by 0 bases and J by 3 bases, with 14 bases between them. Germline CDR1 and CDR2: MGHRA and YSYEKL. CDR3 sequence (DNA): TGCGCCAGCAGCCAAGATCGGGGAGGTGGGGACACCGGGGAGCTGTTTTTT. Amino acid sequence: CASSQDRGGGDTGELFF.

The rearrangement joins TRBV5-6 to TRBJ1-1; 7 bases align to TRBD1. This CDR3 is built from 17 residues. CDR1 and CDR2 (germline): SGHDT, YYEEEE. V gave up 4 bases and J gave up 0 bases; unmatched junction bases: 12. CDR3 in amino acids: CASSRPGTVGMNTEAFF. The CDR3 DNA sequence: TGTGCCAGCAGCCGTCCCGGGACAGTCGGTATGAACACTGAAGCTTTCTTT. Based on the CDR3 plus reference TRBV5-6 and TRBJ1-1, the full variable domain is DAGVTQSPTHLIKTRGQQVTLRCSPKSGHDTVSWYQQALGQGPQFIFQYYEEEERQRGNFPDRFSGHQFPNYSSELNVNALLLGDSALYLCASSRPGTVGMNTEAFFGQGTRLTVV.

V gene TRBV24-1 combines with J gene TRBJ2-5; 9 bases align to TRBD2. Germline CDR1 is KGHDR and CDR2 is SFDVKD. This CDR3 region has 17 residues. The V gene end was trimmed by 0 bases and the J gene end by 5 bases; junction bases not matched to a gene: 9. The CDR3 bases are TGTGCCACCAGTGATTTGGGCGTTAGCGGGGGAGAGGAGACCCAGTACTTC. The encoded protein is CATSDLGVSGGEETQYF.

This clone was detected only once. This rearrangement joins TRBV6-5 to TRBJ1-5, with 7 bases matching TRBD1. This CDR3 spans 14 amino acids. V shed 6 bases and J 5 bases; nucleotides not matched to a gene: 7. Germline assignment: CDR1 MNHEY and CDR2 SVGAGI. For the CDR3, the DNA is TGTGCCAGCAGACGGACAGGAGGGGATCAGCCCCAGCATTTT. Translating it yields CASRRTGGDQPQHF.

This clone was detected a few times. This rearrangement joins TRBV6-5 to TRBJ2-7; TRBD2 agrees at 9 bases. CDR3 length equals 15 residues. The germline V gene has CDR1 MNHEY and CDR2 SVGAGI. V trimming: 0 bases; J trimming: 6 bases; junction bases outside the gene matches: 6. CDR3 sequence reads: CASSYSTRGGSEQYF. The CDR3 coding sequence is TGTGCCAGCAGTTACTCGACGCGGGGGGGCTCCGAGCAGTACTTC.

This chain connects TRBV11-2 to TRBJ2-7; D is uncertain. V gave up 0 bases and J gave up 6 bases, with 9 bases separating them. In germline, CDR1 is SGHAT, CDR2 FQNNGV. This CDR3 region has 13 residues. CDR3 region: CASSLDLPFEQYV. The CDR3 bases are TGTGCCAGCAGCTTAGACCTCCCTTTCGAGCAGTACGTC.